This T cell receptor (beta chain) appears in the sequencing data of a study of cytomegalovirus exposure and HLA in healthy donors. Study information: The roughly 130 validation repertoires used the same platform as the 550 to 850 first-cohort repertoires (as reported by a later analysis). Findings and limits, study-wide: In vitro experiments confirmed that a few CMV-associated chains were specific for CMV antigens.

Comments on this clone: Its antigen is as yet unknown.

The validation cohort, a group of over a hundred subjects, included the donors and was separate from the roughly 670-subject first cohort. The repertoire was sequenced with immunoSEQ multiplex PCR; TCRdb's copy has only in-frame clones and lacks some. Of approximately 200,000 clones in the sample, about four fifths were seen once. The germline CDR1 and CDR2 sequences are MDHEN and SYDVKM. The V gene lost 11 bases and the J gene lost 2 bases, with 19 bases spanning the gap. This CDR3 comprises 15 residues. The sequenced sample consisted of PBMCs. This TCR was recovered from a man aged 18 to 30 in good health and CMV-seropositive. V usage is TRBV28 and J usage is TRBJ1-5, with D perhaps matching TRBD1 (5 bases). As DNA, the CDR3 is TGTGCCTCCATCCCGGGGGTCGGAGGCAATCAGCCCCAGCATTTT. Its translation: CASIPGVGGNQPQHF.